The clone carrying this T cell receptor beta chain has only a few counts. The ends lost 4 bases at V and 3 bases at J; junction bases unmatched: 3. CDR3 length: 13 residues. This sample was included in a study of blood T cells in healthy people across ages. A J-beta primer mix and a sample-barcoded 5' primer were used in a second PCR of about 6 to 12 cycles. From the 5' RACE reads, TCRdb called clonotypes with MiXCR, one entry per CDR3 protein. Of nearly 800,000 distinct CDR3 sequences in the sample, 56% were seen once. This receptor was taken from a middle-aged man in good health. Input material: blood. The chain combines TRBV12-3 or TRBV12-4 with TRBJ2-7; 7 bases map to TRBD1. DNA of the CDR3: TGTGCCAGCAGTTCGGCAGGGGGCTACGAGCAGTACTTC. Its translation: CASSSAGGYEQYF.